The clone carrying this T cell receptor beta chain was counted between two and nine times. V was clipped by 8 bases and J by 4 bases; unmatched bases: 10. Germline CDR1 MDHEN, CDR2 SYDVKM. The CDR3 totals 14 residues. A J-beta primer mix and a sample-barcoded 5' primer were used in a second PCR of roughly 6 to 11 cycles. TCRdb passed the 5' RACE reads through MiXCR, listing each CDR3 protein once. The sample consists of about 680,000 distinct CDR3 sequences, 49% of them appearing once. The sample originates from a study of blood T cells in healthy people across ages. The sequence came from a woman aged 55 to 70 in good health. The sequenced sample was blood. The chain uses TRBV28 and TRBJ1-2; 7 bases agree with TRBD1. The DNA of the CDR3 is TGTGCCAGCGGGGGTTACAGGGGAGGCTATGGCTACACCTTC. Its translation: CASGGYRGGYGYTF.